The sequence of this T cell receptor beta chain was determined in a study of shared clonotypes between healthy human individuals. With 4 bases removed from V and 2 bases from J, the gap between germline ends came to 12 bases. Germline V lookup: CDR1 SEHNR, CDR2 FQNEAQ (reference sequence). The CDR3 loop spans 14 amino acids. Assay: immunoSEQ multiplex PCR; the TCRdb copy retains only in-frame clones and omits some. Among approximately 1.5 million clones, roughly 98.5% were seen once, and the ten largest hold over 0.3%. Study-wide findings and caveats: Lower generation probabilities were found for non-shared clonotypes than for those shared by all four donors. The rarefaction results pointed to incomplete sorted-subset sequencing despite large depth.

A remark on this clone: The antigen remains unidentified.

This clonotype originated in a young man in good health. This chain links TRBV7-9 with TRBJ2-7; perhaps TRBD1 as D (5 bases). The sequencing input was naive CD4+ T cells sorted from blood. Subset specified: CD45RA+ positively selected. In nucleotides, the CDR3 is TGTGCCAGCAGCTCAGGCAGGGAAACCTACGAGCAGTACTTC. Protein: CASSSGRETYEQYF.